The clone carrying this T cell receptor (beta chain) was detected once. The sample is drawn from a study of blood T cells in healthy people across ages. Sample-barcoded 5' priming and a J-beta primer mix drove a second PCR of roughly 6 to 12 cycles. In TCRdb, the 5' RACE reads were re-called with MiXCR into one record per CDR3 protein. The profile shows about 640,000 distinct CDR3 sequences, 40% to 50% of them singletons. The length of the CDR3 is 16 residues. CDR1 SGHRS and CDR2 YFSETQ come from the germline V gene. V lost 3 bases and J 4 bases, leaving 17 bases between the germline ends. The V and J genes are TRBV5-1 and TRBJ2-1, with D hard to call. This receptor was obtained from an elderly man in good health. The sequencing sample was made of blood. The DNA for the CDR3 is TGCGCCAGCAGCTACGGAAGGCAGGTGGTTTACAATGAGCAGTTCTTC. Translated, it gives CASSYGRQVVYNEQFF.